Listed below are T cell receptor beta chains from one sample, sequenced in a study of long-term antiretroviral therapy in people with HIV. The assay was immunoSEQ multiplex PCR, and TCRdb's table has in-frame clones only and misses some. The table records approximately 22,000 clones, 75% to 85% of them present only once. The sequencing used unsorted PBMCs, collected 0.1 years before starting antiretroviral therapy. These receptors all come from a man between 18 and 29 years old with HIV. The CDR3 runs from the conserved cysteine through the conserved F or W. A D gene is named only where the DNA matches it firmly. Size values are once, few and many counts, or a class for expanded clones, and some rows have none.

V	J	size	D	DNA	CDR3
TRBV4-2	TRBJ2-7	.	.	TGTGCCAGCAGCCAGACCGAGGGGGGCGAGCAGTACTTC	CASSQTEGGEQYF
TRBV7-6	TRBJ2-7	.	.	TGTGCCAGCAGCTCTTCCCCGCTGACAGGCTACGAGCAGTACTTC	CASSSSPLTGYEQYF
TRBV2	TRBJ1-1	.	TRBD1	TGTGCCAGCAGTGGGGGACAGGGCTCCATGAACACTGAAGCTTTCTTT	CASSGGQGSMNTEAFF
TRBV10-1	TRBJ2-1	.	.	TGCGCCAGCAGTGATAGTGCCTACAATGAGCAGTTCTTC	CASSDSAYNEQFF
TRBV19	TRBJ1-4	.	.	TGTGCCAGTAGTAATGGGTTCCTTGAAAAACTGTTTTTT	CASSNGFLEKLFF
TRBV19	TRBJ1-1	.	.	TGTGCCAGTACCATACAGAGTCCCGGGAGGACTGAAGCTTTCTTT	CASTIQSPGRTEAFF
TRBV10-2	TRBJ2-2	.	.	TGCGCCAGCCGGGACACGAACACCGGGGAGCTGTTTTTT	CASRDTNTGELFF
TRBV19	TRBJ2-1	.	.	TGTGCCAGTAACGCCGGGAGATCCTACAATGAGCAGTTCTTC	CASNAGRSYNEQFF
TRBV7-8	TRBJ1-2	.	TRBD1	TGTGCCAGCAGCTTAGACGGCAGGGGGAACTATGGCTACACCTTC	CASSLDGRGNYGYTF
TRBV5-1	TRBJ2-4	.	.	TGCGCCAGCAGCGGGGGACCGCCCCAAAACATTCAGTACTTC	CASSGGPPQNIQYF
TRBV6-5	TRBJ1-2	medium-sized	.	TGTGCCAGCAGTTACGGGGGGGGACCTCTTGATGGCTACACCTTC	CASSYGGGPLDGYTF
TRBV9	TRBJ2-3	.	TRBD2	TGTGCCAGCACCGAAGGAGGGGGCGGGAGGGTTACAGATACGCAGTATTTT	CASTEGGGGRVTDTQYF
TRBV7-8	TRBJ1-4	.	.	TGTGCCAGCAGCTTAGCGAACGGGCATAATGAAAAACTGTTTTTT	CASSLANGHNEKLFF
TRBV5-1	TRBJ2-3	.	TRBD1	TGCGCCAGCAGCTTGGAGCCAGGGGGACCTAGCACAGATACGCAGTATTTT	CASSLEPGGPSTDTQYF
TRBV6-4	TRBJ2-2	.	TRBD2	TGTGCCAGCAGGAGGGAGGGGAGGAGGAACACCGGGGAGCTGTTTTTT	CASRREGRRNTGELFF
TRBV25-1	TRBJ2-3	.	.	TGTGCCAGCAGTGAGGGGTTTGCGCAGTATTTT	CASSEGFAQYF
TRBV6-5	TRBJ2-4	.	TRBD2	TGTGCCAGCAGTGCGGGACTAGATGGCAAAAACATTCAGTACTTC	CASSAGLDGKNIQYF
TRBV30	TRBJ2-7	.	TRBD1	TGTGCCTGGAGTGTGGGGACAGGGGTCTACGAGCAGTACTTC	CAWSVGTGVYEQYF
TRBV28	TRBJ1-4	.	.	TGTGCCAGCAGTTTAAAATTGAGTACAACTAATGAAAAACTGTTTTTT	CASSLKLSTTNEKLFF
TRBV28	TRBJ1-1	.	.	TGTGCCAGCAGTGCCCCCGTTCGGACTGAAGCTTTCTTT	CASSAPVRTEAFF
TRBV21-1	TRBJ2-7	.	.	TGTGCCAGCAGCAAAAAGCCCCGGACTCAAGCCTCCTACGAGCAGTACTTC	CASSKKPRTQASYEQYF
TRBV2	TRBJ1-5	.	.	TGTGCCAGCAGTGTTTCGGAGGATCAGCCCCAGCATTTT	CASSVSEDQPQHF
TRBV9	TRBJ2-2	.	TRBD1	TGTGCCAGCACCCGCACCGGTGGGACAGGGTTTGTCACCGGGGAGCTGTTTTTT	CASTRTGGTGFVTGELFF
TRBV5-6	TRBJ1-2	.	TRBD1	TGTGCCAGCAGCCCCTGGACAGGGGGCTCTCGAGGCTACACCTTC	CASSPWTGGSRGYTF
TRBV6-4	TRBJ2-7	medium-sized	TRBD2	TGTGCCAGCAGTGACTCGGGGCGGGAGAGCTCCTACGAGCAGTACTTC	CASSDSGRESSYEQYF
TRBV4-1	TRBJ2-7	.	TRBD2	TGCGCCAGCAGCTCCCAGCGGGAGAAGTACTTC	CASSSQREKYF
TRBV27	TRBJ2-1	once	.	TGTGCCAGCAGTTATTCCCAACTGACGAGGATACTTTACAATGAGCAGTTCTTC	CASSYSQLTRILYNEQFF
TRBV6-1	TRBJ1-2	once	TRBD1	TGTGCCAGCAGTTCCGACAGGGGTAACTATGGCTACACCTTC	CASSSDRGNYGYTF
TRBV9	TRBJ2-2	.	.	TGTGCCAGCAGCGTAGCTACTACCGGGGAGCTGTTTTTT	CASSVATTGELFF
TRBV30	TRBJ2-2	.	.	TGTGCCTGGAGTGTACGGGGAAGAGAAACCGGGGAGCTGTTTTTT	CAWSVRGRETGELFF
TRBV13	TRBJ2-5	.	.	TGTGCCAGCAGCTCCGGGAGAGAGACCCAGTACTTC	CASSSGRETQYF
TRBV11-2	TRBJ1-5	.	.	TGTGCCAGCAGCTCCGGGACTTTTGCAAATCAGCCCCAGCATTTT	CASSSGTFANQPQHF
TRBV6-5	TRBJ2-3	.	.	TGTGCCAGCAGTCTCGACCCGACCGGCACAGATACGCAGTATTTT	CASSLDPTGTDTQYF
TRBV7-2	TRBJ2-3	.	.	TGTGCCAGCGCCGGTAGGGCCACAGATACGCAGTATTTT	CASAGRATDTQYF
TRBV27	TRBJ2-2	few	.	TGTGCCAGCAGTCCTTCTATGCAGGGACGGCGGGAGCTGTTTTTT	CASSPSMQGRRELFF
TRBV30	TRBJ2-7	once	TRBD2	TGTGCCTGGAGTGGCGGACTAGCGGGGGGGCGGGAGCAGTACTTC	CAWSGGLAGGREQYF
TRBV5-8	TRBJ1-5	.	.	TGTGCCAGCAGCCCATGGCAGGGCGGAGGGCCCCAGCATTTT	CASSPWQGGGPQHF
TRBV6-1	TRBJ2-1	.	.	TGTGCCAGCAGTGAAGCAGCTAGAATGCAGTTCTTC	CASSEAARMQFF
TRBV9	TRBJ2-1	.	.	TGTGCCAGCAGCGTAGTAGGGTCGCCCTACAATGAGCAGTTCTTC	CASSVVGSPYNEQFF
TRBV15	TRBJ2-7	.	.	TGTGCCACCAGCAGAGCAGGGGACGGTGCCTACGAGCAGTACTTC	CATSRAGDGAYEQYF
TRBV27	TRBJ2-1	.	TRBD1	TGTGCCAGCAGTTTATCCATATCCGGGACAGGGCCCTACAATGAGCAGTTCTTC	CASSLSISGTGPYNEQFF
TRBV7-3	TRBJ2-1	.	.	TGTGCCAGCAGCTTAACACACCTTAGGGATGAGCAGTTCTTC	CASSLTHLRDEQFF
TRBV6-1	TRBJ2-6	.	.	TGTGCCAGCAGCGCAGGGATTGATGGGGCCAACGTCCTGACTTTC	CASSAGIDGANVLTF
TRBV5-1	TRBJ1-5	.	.	TGCGCCAGCAGCCCGGACAGCAATCAGCCCCAGCATTTT	CASSPDSNQPQHF